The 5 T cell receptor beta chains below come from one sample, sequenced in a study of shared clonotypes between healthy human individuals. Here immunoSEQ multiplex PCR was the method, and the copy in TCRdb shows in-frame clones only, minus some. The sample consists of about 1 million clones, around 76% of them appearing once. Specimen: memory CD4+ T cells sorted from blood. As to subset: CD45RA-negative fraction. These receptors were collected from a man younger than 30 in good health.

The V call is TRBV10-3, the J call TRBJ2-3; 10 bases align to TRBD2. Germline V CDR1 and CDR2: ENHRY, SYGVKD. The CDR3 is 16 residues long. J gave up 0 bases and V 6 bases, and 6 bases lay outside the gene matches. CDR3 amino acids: CAIRGPSGGSTDTQYF. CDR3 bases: TGTGCCATCAGAGGACCTAGCGGGGGAAGCACAGATACGCAGTATTTT.

CDR3 in amino acids: CASSKGLPSTDTQYF. Here the CDR3 DNA reads TGTGCCAGCAGCAAGGGTCTTCCCTCCACAGATACGCAGTATTTT. V and J are TRBV7-6 and TRBJ2-3, with D unclear. The V and J ends lost 5 bases and 2 bases respectively, with 14 bases between them. Germline V lookup: CDR1 SGHVS, CDR2 FNYEAQ. The CDR3 is 15 residues long.

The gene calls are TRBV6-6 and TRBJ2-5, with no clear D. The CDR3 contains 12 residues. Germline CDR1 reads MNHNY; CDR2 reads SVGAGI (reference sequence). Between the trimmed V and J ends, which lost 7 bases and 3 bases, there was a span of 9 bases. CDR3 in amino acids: CASTKREETQYF. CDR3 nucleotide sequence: TGTGCCAGCACGAAGCGCGAAGAGACCCAGTACTTC.

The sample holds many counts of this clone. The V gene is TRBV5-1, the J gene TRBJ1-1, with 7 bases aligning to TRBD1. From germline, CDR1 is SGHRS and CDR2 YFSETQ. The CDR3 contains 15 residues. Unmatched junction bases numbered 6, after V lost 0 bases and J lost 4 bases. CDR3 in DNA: TGCGCCAGCAGCTTGGTAGGGGGACAGATCACTGAAGCTTTCTTT. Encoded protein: CASSLVGGQITEAFF.

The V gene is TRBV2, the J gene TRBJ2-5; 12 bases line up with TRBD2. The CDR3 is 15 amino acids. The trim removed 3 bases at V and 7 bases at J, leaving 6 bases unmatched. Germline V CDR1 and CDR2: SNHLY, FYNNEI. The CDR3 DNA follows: TGTGCCAGCAGTGAGGGGCTAGCGGGGGGGCGGACCCAGTACTTC. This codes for CASSEGLAGGRTQYF.